This TCR beta chain is from a study of neurological immune-mediated disorders. PBMCs stored at -80 C, numbering 2 million, were the origin of the unsorted libraries. This clonotype was detected only a few times. The antigen remains unidentified. Germline and junction disagree at one end, which may indicate a read error. Regarding the study as a whole: The study found the most TCR clonal expansion in HTLV-1-associated myelopathy and the least in multiple sclerosis, below healthy controls. One related-CDR3 cluster, which may be a signature, held the repertoires of 18 of 34 multiple sclerosis patients after phylogenetic grouping.

The germline V gene encodes CDR1 ENHRY and CDR2 SYGVKD. The CDR3 is 15 amino acids. The cDNA was synthesized by means of template-switch 5'RACE, which was carried out with 10-nucleotide random UMIs. In TCRdb, the 5' RACE reads were re-called with MiXCR into one record per CDR3 protein. The data show more than 50,000 distinct CDR3 sequences, with around 5.5% seen just once and roughly 2.8% held by the top ten. The sample was PBMCs. The chain uses TRBV10-3 and TRBJ1-6; no clear D. The TCR comes from a woman aged 25-40 years with multiple sclerosis. The CDR3 here is CAIRETSSYNSPLNF. DNA of the CDR3: TGTGCCATCAGGGAGACTAGCTCCTATAATTCACCCCTCAACTTT.